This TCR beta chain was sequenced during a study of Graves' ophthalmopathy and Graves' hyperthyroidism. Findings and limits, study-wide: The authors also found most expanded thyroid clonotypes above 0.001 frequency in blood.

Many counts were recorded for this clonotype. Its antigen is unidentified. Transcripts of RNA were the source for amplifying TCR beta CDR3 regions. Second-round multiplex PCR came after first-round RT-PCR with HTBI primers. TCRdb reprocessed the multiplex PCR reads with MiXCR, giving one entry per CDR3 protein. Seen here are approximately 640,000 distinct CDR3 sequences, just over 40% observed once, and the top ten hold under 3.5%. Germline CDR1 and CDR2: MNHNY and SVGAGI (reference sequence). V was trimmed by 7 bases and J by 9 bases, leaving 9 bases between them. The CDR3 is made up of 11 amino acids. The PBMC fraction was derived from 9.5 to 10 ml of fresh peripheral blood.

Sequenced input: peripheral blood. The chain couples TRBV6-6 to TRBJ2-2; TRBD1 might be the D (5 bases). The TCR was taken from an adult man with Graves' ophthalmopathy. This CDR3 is CASTQDRELFF. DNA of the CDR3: TGTGCCAGCACCCAGGACAGGGAGCTGTTTTTT.